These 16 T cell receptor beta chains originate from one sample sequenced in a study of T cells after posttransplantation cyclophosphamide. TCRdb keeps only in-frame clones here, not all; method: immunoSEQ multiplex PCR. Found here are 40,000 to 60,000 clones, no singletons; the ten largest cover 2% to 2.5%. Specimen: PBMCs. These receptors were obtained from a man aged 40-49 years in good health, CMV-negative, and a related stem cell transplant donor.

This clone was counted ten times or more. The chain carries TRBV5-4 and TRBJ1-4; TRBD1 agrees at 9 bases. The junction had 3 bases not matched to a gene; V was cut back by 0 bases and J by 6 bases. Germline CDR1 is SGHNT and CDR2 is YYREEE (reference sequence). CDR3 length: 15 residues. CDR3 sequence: CASSLGGTGHEKLFF. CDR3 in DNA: TGTGCCAGCAGCTTGGGTGGGACAGGGCATGAAAAACTGTTTTTT. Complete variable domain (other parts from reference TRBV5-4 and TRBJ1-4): ETGVTQSPTHLIKTRGQQVTLRCSSQSGHNTVSWYQQALGQGPQFIFQYYREEENGRGNFPPRFSGLQFPNYSSELNVNALELDDSALYLCASSLGGTGHEKLFFGSGTQLSVL.

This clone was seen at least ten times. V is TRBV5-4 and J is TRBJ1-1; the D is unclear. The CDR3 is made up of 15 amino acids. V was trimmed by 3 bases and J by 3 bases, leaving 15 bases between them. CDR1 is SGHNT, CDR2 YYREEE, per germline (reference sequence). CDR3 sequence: CASSSSRQRYTEAFF. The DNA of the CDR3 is TGTGCCAGCAGCTCTAGTCGGCAGCGATACACTGAAGCTTTCTTT.

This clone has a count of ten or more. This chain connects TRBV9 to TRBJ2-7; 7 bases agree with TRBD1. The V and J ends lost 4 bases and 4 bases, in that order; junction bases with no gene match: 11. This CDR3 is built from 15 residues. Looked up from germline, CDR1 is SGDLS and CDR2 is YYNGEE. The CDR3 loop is CASSPTGVGDYEQYF. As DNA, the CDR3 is TGTGCCAGCAGCCCAACAGGGGTTGGCGATTACGAGCAGTACTTC.

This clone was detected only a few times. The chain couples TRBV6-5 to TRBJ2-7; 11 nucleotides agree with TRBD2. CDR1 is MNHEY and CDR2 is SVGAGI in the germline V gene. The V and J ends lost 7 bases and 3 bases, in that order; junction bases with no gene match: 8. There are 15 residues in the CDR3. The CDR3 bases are TGTGCCAGCAACCCGGGACTAGCGGACGACTACGAGCAGTACTTC. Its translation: CASNPGLADDYEQYF.

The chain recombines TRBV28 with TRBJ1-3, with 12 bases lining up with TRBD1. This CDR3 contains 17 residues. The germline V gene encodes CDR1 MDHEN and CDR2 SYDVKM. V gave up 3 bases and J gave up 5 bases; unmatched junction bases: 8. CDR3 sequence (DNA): TGTGCCAGCAGTTTCAGGGGACAGGGGGCTTCAAGAAACACCATATATTTT. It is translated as CASSFRGQGASRNTIYF.

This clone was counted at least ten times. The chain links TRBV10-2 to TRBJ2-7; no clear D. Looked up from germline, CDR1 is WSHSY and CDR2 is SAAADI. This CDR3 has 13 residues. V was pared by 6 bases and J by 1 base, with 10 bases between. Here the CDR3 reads CASSPPLSYEQYF. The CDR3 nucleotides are TGCGCCAGCAGCCCCCCCTTATCCTACGAGCAGTACTTC.

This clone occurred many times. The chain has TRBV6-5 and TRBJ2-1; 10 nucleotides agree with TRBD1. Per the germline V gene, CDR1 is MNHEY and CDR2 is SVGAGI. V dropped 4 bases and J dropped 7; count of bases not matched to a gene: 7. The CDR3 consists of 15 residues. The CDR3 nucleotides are TGTGCCAGCAGTTCCCCGGGACAGGGGATGAATGAGCAGTTCTTC. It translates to CASSSPGQGMNEQFF.

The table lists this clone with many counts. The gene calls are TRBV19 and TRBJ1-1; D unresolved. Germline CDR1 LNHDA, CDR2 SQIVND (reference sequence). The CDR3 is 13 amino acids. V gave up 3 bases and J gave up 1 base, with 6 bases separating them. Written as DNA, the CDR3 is TGTGCCAGTAGTATTGGGAGGAACACTGAAGCTTTCTTT. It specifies CASSIGRNTEAFF.

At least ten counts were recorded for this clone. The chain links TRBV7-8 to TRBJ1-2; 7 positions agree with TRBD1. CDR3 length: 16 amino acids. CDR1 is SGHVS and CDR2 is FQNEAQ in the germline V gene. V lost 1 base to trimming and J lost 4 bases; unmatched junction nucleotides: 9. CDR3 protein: CASSLDRDRDSYGYTF. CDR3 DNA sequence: TGTGCCAGCAGCTTAGACCGAGACAGGGATAGCTATGGCTACACCTTC.

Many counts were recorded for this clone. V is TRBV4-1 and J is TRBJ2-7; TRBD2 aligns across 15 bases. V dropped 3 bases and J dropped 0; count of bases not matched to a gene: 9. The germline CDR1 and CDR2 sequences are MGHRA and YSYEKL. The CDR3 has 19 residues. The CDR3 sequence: CASSQGLAGGRTSSYEQYF. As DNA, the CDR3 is TGCGCCAGCAGCCAGGGACTAGCGGGAGGTAGGACGAGCTCCTACGAGCAGTACTTC.

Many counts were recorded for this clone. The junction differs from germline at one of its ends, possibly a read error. In nucleotides, the CDR3 is TGTGCCAGCAGCTCCCAGACAGGGTACAGTGAGCAGTTCTTC. Translated, it gives CASSSQTGYSEQFF. The V gene is TRBV11-1, the J gene TRBJ2-1; 7 bases align to TRBD1. The germline V gene has CDR1 SGHAT and CDR2 FQDESV (reference sequence). The CDR3 is 14 residues long.

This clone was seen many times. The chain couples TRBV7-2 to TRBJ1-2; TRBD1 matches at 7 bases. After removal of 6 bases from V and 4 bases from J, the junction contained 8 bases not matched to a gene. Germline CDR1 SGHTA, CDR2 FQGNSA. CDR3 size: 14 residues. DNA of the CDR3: TGTGCCAGCAGACCACAGGGGAGTCCCTATGGCTACACCTTC. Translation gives CASRPQGSPYGYTF.

The CDR3 spells CASSPPGTDYEQYF. The CDR3 coding sequence is TGTGCCAGCAGCCCTCCCGGGACAGACTACGAGCAGTACTTC. This rearrangement joins TRBV7-9 to TRBJ2-5; 7 bases line up with TRBD1. The end of the DNA fits TRBJ2-7 better, so the J call may be wrong. Germline V lookup: CDR1 SEHNR, CDR2 FQNEAQ (reference sequence). The CDR3 has 14 amino acids.

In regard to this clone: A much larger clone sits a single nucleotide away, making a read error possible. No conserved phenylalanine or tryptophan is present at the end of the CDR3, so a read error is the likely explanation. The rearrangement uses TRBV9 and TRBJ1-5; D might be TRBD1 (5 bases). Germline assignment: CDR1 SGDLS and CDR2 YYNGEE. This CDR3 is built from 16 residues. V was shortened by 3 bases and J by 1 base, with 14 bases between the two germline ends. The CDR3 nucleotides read TGTGCCAGCAGCGCGGGAGGGGCGGGGAGCAATCAGCCCCAGCATCTT. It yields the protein CASSAGGAGSNQPQHL.

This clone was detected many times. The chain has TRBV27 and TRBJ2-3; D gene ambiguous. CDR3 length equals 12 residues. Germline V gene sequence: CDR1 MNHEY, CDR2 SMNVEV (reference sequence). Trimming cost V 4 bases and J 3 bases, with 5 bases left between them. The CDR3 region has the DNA TGTGCCAGCAGTTCCTTTACAGATACGCAGTATTTT. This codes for CASSSFTDTQYF.

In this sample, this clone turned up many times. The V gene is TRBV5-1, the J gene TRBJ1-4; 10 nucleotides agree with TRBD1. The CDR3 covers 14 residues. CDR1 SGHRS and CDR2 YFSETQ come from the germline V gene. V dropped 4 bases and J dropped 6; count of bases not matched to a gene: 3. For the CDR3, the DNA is TGCGCCAGCAGCGTCGGGACAGGGGATGAAAAACTGTTTTTT. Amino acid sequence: CASSVGTGDEKLFF.